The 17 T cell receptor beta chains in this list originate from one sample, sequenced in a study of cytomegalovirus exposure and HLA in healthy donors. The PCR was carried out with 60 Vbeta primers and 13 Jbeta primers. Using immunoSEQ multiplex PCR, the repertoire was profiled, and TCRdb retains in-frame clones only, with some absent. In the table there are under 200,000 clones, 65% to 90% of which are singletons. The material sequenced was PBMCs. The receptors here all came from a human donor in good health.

The chain's CDR3 is CASSVQGNGAIYF. The DNA of the CDR3 is TGTGCCAGTAGTGTACAGGGAAATGGCGCCATATATTTT. The rearrangement links TRBV19 to TRBJ1-3; possibly TRBD1 for D (6 bases). Germline values: CDR1 LNHDA, CDR2 SQIVND (reference sequence). V was cut by 5 bases and J by 11 bases, with 16 bases left in between. The length of the CDR3 is 13 residues.

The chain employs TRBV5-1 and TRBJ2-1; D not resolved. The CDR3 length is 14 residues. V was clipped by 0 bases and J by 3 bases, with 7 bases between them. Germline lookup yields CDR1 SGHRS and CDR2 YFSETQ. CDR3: CASSLETSYNEQFF. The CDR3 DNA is TGCGCCAGCAGCTTGGAAACCAGCTACAATGAGCAGTTCTTC.

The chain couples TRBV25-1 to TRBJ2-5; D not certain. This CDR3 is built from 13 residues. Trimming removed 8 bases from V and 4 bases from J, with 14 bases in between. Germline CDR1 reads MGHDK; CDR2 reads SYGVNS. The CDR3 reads CASLEPRLETQYF. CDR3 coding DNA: TGTGCCAGCCTCGAGCCCAGGTTAGAGACCCAGTACTTC.

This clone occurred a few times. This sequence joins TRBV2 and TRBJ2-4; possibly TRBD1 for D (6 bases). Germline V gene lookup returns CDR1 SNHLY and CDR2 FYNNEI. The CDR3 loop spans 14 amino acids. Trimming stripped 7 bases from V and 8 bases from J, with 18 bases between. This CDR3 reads CASNTGQMRDIQYF. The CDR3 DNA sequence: TGTGCCAGCAACACGGGACAAATGAGAGACATTCAGTACTTC.

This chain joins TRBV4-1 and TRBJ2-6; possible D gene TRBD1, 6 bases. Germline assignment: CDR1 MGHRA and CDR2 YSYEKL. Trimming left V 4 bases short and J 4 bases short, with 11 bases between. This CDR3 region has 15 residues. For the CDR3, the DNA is TGCGCCAGCAGCCTGAGGGGGTTGGGGGCCAACGTCCTGACTTTC. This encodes CASSLRGLGANVLTF.

DNA for the CDR3: TGTGCCAGTAGTATAACGGGGGGCGCGTATAATTCACCCCTCCACTTT. Protein sequence: CASSITGGAYNSPLHF. The chain links TRBV19 to TRBJ1-6; maybe TRBD1 (6 bases). The CDR3 is 16 amino acids. Trimming stripped 2 bases from V and 4 bases from J, with 12 bases between. The V gene's germline CDR1 is LNHDA and CDR2 SQIVND (reference sequence).

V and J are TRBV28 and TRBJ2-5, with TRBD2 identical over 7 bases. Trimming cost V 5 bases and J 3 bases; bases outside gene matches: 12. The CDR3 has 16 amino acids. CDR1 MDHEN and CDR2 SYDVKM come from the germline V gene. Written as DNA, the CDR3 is TGTGCCAGCAGTCTACCTCCCGGGGCGGGGGAAGAGACCCAGTACTTC. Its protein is CASSLPPGAGEETQYF.

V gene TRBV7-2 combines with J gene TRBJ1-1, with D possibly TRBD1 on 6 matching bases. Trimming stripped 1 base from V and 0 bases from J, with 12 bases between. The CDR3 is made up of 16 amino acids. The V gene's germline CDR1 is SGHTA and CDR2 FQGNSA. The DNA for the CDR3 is TGTGCCAGCAGCTTAGACAGGGCGGGTATGAACACTGAAGCTTTCTTT. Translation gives CASSLDRAGMNTEAFF.

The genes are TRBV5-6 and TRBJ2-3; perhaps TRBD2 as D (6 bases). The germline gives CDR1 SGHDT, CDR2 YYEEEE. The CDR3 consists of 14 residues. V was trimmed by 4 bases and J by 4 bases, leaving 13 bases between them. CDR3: CASSVKGGPDTQYF. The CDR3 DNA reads TGTGCCAGCAGCGTTAAGGGAGGCCCAGATACGCAGTATTTT.

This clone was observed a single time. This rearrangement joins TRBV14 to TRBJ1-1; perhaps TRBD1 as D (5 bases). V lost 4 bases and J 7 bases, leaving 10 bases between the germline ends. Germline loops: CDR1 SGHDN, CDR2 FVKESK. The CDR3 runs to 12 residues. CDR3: CASSPRQGEAFF. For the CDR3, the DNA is TGTGCCAGCAGCCCTCGGCAGGGTGAAGCTTTCTTT.

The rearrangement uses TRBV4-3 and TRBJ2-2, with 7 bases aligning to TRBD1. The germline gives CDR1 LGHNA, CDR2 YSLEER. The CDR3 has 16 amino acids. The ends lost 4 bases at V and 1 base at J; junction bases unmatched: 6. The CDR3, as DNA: TGCGCCAGCAGCCGATTGGGACAGAGGAACACCGGGGAGCTGTTTTTT. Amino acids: CASSRLGQRNTGELFF.

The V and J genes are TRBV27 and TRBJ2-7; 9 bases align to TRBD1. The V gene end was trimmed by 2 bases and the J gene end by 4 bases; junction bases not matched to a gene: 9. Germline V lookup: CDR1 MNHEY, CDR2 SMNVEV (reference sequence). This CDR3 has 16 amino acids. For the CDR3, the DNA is TGTGCCAGCAGTTTAAGGGGACAGGGTTTAACATACGAGCAGTACTTC. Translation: CASSLRGQGLTYEQYF.

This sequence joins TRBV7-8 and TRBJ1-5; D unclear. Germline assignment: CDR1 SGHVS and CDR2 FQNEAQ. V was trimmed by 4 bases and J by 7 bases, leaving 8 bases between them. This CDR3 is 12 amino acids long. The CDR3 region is CASSSLPQPQHF. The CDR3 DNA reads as TGTGCCAGCAGCTCTCTACCCCAGCCCCAGCATTTT.

The CDR3 nucleotides read TGTGCCAGCAGCGCCCGGGGGGGCGGGGGGGTTATAAGTACAGATACGCAGTATTTT. Translating it yields CASSARGGGGVISTDTQYF. The chain couples TRBV13 to TRBJ2-3; 9 positions match TRBD2. Unmatched junction bases numbered 18, after V lost 5 bases and J lost 3 bases. This CDR3 region has 19 residues. The germline V gene has CDR1 PRHDT and CDR2 FYEKMQ (reference sequence).

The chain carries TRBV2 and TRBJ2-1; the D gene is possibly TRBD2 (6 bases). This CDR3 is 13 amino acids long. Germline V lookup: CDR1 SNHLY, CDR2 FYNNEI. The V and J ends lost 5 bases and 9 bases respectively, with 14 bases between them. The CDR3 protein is CASSLPRGSEQFF. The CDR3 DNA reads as TGTGCCAGCAGTCTCCCGCGGGGAAGTGAGCAGTTCTTC. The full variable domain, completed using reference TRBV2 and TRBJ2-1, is EPEVTQTPSHQVTQMGQEVILRCVPISNHLYFYWYRQILGQKVEFLVSFYNNEISEKSEIFDDQFSVERPDGSNFTLKIRSTKLEDSAMYFCASSLPRGSEQFFGPGTRLTVL.

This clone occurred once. The chain's CDR3 is CSVARWSPAGTEAFF. The CDR3 nucleotides read TGCAGCGTTGCTCGGTGGTCCCCGGCGGGCACTGAAGCTTTCTTT. This sequence joins TRBV29-1 and TRBJ1-1; D is unresolved. With 4 bases removed from V and 4 bases from J, the gap between germline ends came to 19 bases. Germline CDR1 is SQVTM and CDR2 is ANQGSEA. The length of the CDR3 is 15 residues.

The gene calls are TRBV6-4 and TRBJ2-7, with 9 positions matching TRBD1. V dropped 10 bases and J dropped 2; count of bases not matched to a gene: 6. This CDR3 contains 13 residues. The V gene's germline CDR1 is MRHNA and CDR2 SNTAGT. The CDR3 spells CATFRDRAYEQYF. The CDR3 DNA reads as TGTGCCACATTCCGGGACAGGGCCTACGAGCAGTACTTC.